Listed below are T cell receptor beta chains from one sample, sequenced in a study of T cell responses to AZD1222 COVID-19 vaccine. Produced via immunoSEQ multiplex PCR; TCRdb's table is partial and in-frame only. The sample has some 16,000 clones, about 80% seen once. The specimen was peripheral blood, collected 28 days after the second AZD1222 dose. These receptors were collected from an adult who received the AZD1222 COVID-19 vaccine. Each CDR3 is given with its conserved first and last residue. Fields, in order: J gene, clone size, V gene, D gene, CDR3 DNA, CDR3 protein. A D gene is named only where the DNA matches it firmly. A clone size is listed for some rows: how often the clone was seen (once, few, many), or a class if it is expanded.

TRBJ1-2	once	TRBV7-9	.	TGTGCCAGCGGGAGAGCCCTTGGCTACACCTTC	CASGRALGYTF
TRBJ2-3	.	TRBV28	.	TGTGCCAGCCACCCGGGCCTAAGAAGGAATACGCAGTATTTT	CASHPGLRRNTQYF
TRBJ1-2	.	TRBV10-2	.	TGCGCCAGCAGTCAAGGGAATGCTAACTATGGCTACACCTTC	CASSQGNANYGYTF
TRBJ2-5	.	TRBV9	TRBD2	TGTGCCAGCAGCCCATCGGTCGGGGGGGAAAAGACCCAGTACTTC	CASSPSVGGEKTQYF
TRBJ1-1	.	TRBV6-5	.	TGTGCCAGCAGTTACTCGTTCAGGAGTGGCACTGAAGCTTTCTTT	CASSYSFRSGTEAFF
TRBJ2-7	.	TRBV27	.	TGTGCCAGCAGTTTGGGCATCGCCTACGAGCAGTACTTC	CASSLGIAYEQYF
TRBJ1-1	.	TRBV5-5	.	TGTGCCAGCAGCGCCCTTCCCCCCGGGAACACTGAAGCTTTCTTT	CASSALPPGNTEAFF
TRBJ1-6	.	TRBV19	.	TGTGCCAGTAGCTACGGGGTGGGGGCATTGAATTCACCCCTCCACTTT	CASSYGVGALNSPLHF
TRBJ2-3	.	TRBV19	.	TGTGCCAGTACTTCATCTCGGGACTCTTTCAGCACAGATACGCAGTATTTT	CASTSSRDSFSTDTQYF
TRBJ1-5	few	TRBV6-5	TRBD1	TGTGCCAGCGTGGACAGGGCTCATCAGCCCCAGCATTTT	CASVDRAHQPQHF
TRBJ1-2	.	TRBV6-5	TRBD1	TGTGCCAGCAGCCCGACAGGGGTAGTAGGAGGCTACACCTTC	CASSPTGVVGGYTF
TRBJ1-1	.	TRBV10-3	.	TGTGCCATCAGTGAGACTCTAGGGAGGACTGAAGCTTTCTTT	CAISETLGRTEAFF
TRBJ1-6	.	TRBV27	.	TGTGCCAGCAGTTTAGGGGGTGGCCATAATTCACCCCTCCACTTT	CASSLGGGHNSPLHF
TRBJ1-1	.	TRBV28	.	TGTGCCAGCAGTTTAGGGGCGCCTCAGGGGTCTGAAGCTTTCTTT	CASSLGAPQGSEAFF
TRBJ1-5	.	TRBV24-1	.	TGTGCCACCAGTGATGAGGATCAGCCCCAGCATTTT	CATSDEDQPQHF
TRBJ1-5	few	TRBV4-3	.	TGCGCCAGCAGCCAAGATCGGACACCCTATCAGCCCCAGCATTTT	CASSQDRTPYQPQHF
TRBJ2-2	.	TRBV6-1	.	TGTGCCAGCAGTGAAGACCGGATTACCGGGGAGCTGTTTTTT	CASSEDRITGELFF
TRBJ1-6	.	TRBV5-1	.	TGCGCCAGCAGCTTGCGCACAAATAATTCACCCCTCCACTTT	CASSLRTNNSPLHF
TRBJ1-3	.	TRBV11-3	.	TGTGCCAGCAGCTTAGGCCCCTGGGAGGCTGGAAACACCATATATTTT	CASSLGPWEAGNTIYF
TRBJ1-6	.	TRBV4-1	.	TGCGCCAGCAGCCAAGAGGGGGGGGCTCATTCACCCCTCCACTTT	CASSQEGGAHSPLHF
TRBJ2-7	.	TRBV27	TRBD2	TGTGCCAGCACTAGACTAGCGGGGGCCAGCGAGCAGTACTTC	CASTRLAGASEQYF
TRBJ1-1	.	TRBV4-3	TRBD1	TGCGCCAGCAGCGCATCCCAGGGGGCTGAAGCTTTCTTT	CASSASQGAEAFF
TRBJ2-5	.	TRBV3-1/TRBV3-2	TRBD2	TGTGCCAGCAGCCAGACGGAGCTAGCGGGGGGTTCGGACTTC	CASSQTELAGGSDF
TRBJ2-6	.	TRBV4-1	TRBD1	TGCGCCAGCAGCCCCCTGGGACAGGGGGTCTCTGGGGCCAACGTCCTGACTTTC	CASSPLGQGVSGANVLTF
TRBJ2-7	.	TRBV3-1/TRBV3-2	.	TGTGCCAGCAGCCCCCGGGACGGATCCTACGAGCAGTACTTC	CASSPRDGSYEQYF
TRBJ1-3	.	TRBV6-1	.	TGTGCCAGCAGTGAGGGCGGACATACAAGTAACACCATATATTTT	CASSEGGHTSNTIYF
TRBJ2-5	.	TRBV7-2	TRBD2	TGTGCCAGCAGCTTACTAGCGGGGATGGAGACCCAGTACTTC	CASSLLAGMETQYF
TRBJ2-7	.	TRBV10-3	.	TGTGCCATCAGTGAGTCATCATGGGGGGCGAAGGACGAGCAGTACTTC	CAISESSWGAKDEQYF
TRBJ2-7	.	TRBV13	.	TGTGCCAGCATTCTCGCGGGTTTTGGGGAGCAGTACTTC	CASILAGFGEQYF
TRBJ2-4	.	TRBV4-1	TRBD2	TGCGCCAGCAGCCAGGACGTGGGGGGGGGACTCACCCACATTCAGTACTTC	CASSQDVGGGLTHIQYF
TRBJ2-2	.	TRBV12-3/TRBV12-4	.	TGTGCCAGCCAGGTCGCGGGCGGGGAGCTGTTTTTT	CASQVAGGELFF
TRBJ1-2	few	TRBV5-1	.	TGCGCCAGCAGCTTCGACGGGAGCCATGGCTACACCTTC	CASSFDGSHGYTF
TRBJ2-3	.	TRBV7-2	.	TGTGCCAGCAGCTTAGGGGACCAAGATACGCAGTATTTT	CASSLGDQDTQYF
TRBJ2-7	.	TRBV5-1	.	TGCGCCAGCAGCTTAAGGAGGGCCGAGCAGTACTTC	CASSLRRAEQYF
TRBJ2-1	.	TRBV29-1	.	TGCAGCGTTGATGCAGGTTACAATGAGCAGTTCTTC	CSVDAGYNEQFF
TRBJ2-1	.	TRBV4-3	TRBD1	TGCGCCAGCAGCCAAGAGGAGGGACAGGGATACAATGAGCAGTTCTTC	CASSQEEGQGYNEQFF
TRBJ1-4	.	TRBV19	.	TGTGCCAGTAGCCAACCCTCCCCCCAGAACTCTAATGAAAAACTGTTTTTT	CASSQPSPQNSNEKLFF
TRBJ2-7	once	TRBV12-3/TRBV12-4	.	TGTGCCAGCAGTAGCCCCCCGGGGACCGAGCAGTACTTC	CASSSPPGTEQYF
TRBJ2-3	few	TRBV19	.	TGTGCCAGTAAATCTACCCCGGGGACCGATACGCAGTATTTT	CASKSTPGTDTQYF
TRBJ1-1	.	TRBV28	.	TGTGCCAGCGAAACCTCCGGGACGGAGGGGATTGAAGCTTTCTTT	CASETSGTEGIEAFF
TRBJ1-1	.	TRBV3-1/TRBV3-2	.	TGTGCCAGCAGCCAGAACACTGAAGCTTTCTTT	CASSQNTEAFF
TRBJ2-7	.	TRBV9	.	TGTGCCAGCAGCGTAGACGGCTACGAGCAGTACTTC	CASSVDGYEQYF